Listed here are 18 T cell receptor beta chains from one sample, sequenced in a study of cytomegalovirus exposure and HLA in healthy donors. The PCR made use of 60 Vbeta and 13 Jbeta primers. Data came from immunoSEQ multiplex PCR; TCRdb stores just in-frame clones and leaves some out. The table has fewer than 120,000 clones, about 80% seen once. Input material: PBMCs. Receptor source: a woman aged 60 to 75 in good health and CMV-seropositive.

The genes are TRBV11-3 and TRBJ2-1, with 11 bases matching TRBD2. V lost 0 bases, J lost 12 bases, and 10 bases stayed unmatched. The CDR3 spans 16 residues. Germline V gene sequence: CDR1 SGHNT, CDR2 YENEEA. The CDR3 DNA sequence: TGTGCCAGCAGCTTAGATCAATCGGGGACTAGCGGTAGGCAGTTCTTC. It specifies CASSLDQSGTSGRQFF.

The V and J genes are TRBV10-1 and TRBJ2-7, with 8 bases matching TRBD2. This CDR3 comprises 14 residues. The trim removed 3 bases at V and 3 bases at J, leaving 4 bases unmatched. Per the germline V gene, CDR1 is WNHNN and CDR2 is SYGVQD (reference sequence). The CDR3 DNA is TGCGCCAGCAGTGACAAGCGGGAGCTCTACGAGCAGTACTTC. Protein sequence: CASSDKRELYEQYF.

The chain's CDR3 is CASSGLAGGESNEQFF. In DNA form, the CDR3 reads TGTGCCAGCAGTGGACTAGCGGGAGGGGAGTCCAATGAGCAGTTCTTC. This chain joins TRBV9 and TRBJ2-1; the match to TRBD2 covers 15 bases. V was pared by 5 bases and J by 6 bases, with 6 bases of the junction left unmatched. This CDR3 has 16 amino acids. From germline, CDR1 is SGDLS and CDR2 YYNGEE.

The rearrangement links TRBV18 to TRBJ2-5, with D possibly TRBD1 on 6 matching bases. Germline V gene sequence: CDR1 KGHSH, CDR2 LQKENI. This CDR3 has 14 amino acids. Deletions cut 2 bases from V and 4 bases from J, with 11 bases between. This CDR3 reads CASSPGGGRETQYF. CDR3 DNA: TGTGCCAGCTCACCAGGGGGCGGGCGAGAGACCCAGTACTTC.

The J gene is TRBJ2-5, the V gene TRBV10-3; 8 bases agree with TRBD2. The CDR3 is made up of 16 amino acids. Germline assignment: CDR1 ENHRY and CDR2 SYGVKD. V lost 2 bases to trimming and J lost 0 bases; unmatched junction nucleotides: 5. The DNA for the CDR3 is TGTGCCATCAGTGAGCGGCTAGCGGGCCACCAAGAGACCCAGTACTTC. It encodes CAISERLAGHQETQYF.

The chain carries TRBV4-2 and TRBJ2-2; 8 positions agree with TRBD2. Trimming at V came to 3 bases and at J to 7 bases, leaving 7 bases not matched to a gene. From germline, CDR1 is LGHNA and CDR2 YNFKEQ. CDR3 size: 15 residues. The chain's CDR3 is CASSHLSGIGGELFF. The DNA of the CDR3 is TGTGCCAGCAGCCACCTTAGCGGGATCGGCGGGGAGCTGTTTTTT.

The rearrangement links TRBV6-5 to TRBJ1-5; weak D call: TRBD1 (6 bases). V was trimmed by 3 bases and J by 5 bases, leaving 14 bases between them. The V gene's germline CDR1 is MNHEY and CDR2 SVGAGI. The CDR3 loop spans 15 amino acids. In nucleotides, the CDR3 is TGTGCCAGCAGTTATCCGGGACACTTTCATCAGCCCCAGCATTTT. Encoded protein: CASSYPGHFHQPQHF.

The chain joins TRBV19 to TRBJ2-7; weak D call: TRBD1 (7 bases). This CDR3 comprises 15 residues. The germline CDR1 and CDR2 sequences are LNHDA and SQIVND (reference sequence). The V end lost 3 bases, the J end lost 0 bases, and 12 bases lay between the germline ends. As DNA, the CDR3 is TGTGCCAGTAGTATGTCAGGGGGAGGCTCCTACGAGCAGTACTTC. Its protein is CASSMSGGGSYEQYF.

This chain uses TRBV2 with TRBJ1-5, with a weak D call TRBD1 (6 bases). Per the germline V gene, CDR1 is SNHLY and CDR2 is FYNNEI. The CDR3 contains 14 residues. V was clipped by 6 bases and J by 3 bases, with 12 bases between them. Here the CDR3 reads CASRETGLNQPQHF. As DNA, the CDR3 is TGTGCCAGCAGAGAGACAGGACTCAATCAGCCCCAGCATTTT. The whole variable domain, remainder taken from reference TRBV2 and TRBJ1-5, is EPEVTQTPSHQVTQMGQEVILRCVPISNHLYFYWYRQILGQKVEFLVSFYNNEISEKSEIFDDQFSVERPDGSNFTLKIRSTKLEDSAMYFCASRETGLNQPQHFGDGTRLSIL.

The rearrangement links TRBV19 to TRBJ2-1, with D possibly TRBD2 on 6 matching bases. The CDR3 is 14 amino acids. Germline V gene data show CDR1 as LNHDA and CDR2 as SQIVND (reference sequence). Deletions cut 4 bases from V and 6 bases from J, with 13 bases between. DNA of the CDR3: TGTGCCAGTAGTAGACGGGAGTACTTCAATGAGCAGTTCTTC. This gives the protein CASSRREYFNEQFF.

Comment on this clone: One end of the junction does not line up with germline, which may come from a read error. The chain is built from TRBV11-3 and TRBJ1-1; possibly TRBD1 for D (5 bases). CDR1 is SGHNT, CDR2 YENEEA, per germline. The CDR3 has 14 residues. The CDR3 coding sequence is TGTGCCAGCAGCCTAGACGGGGGGAACACTGAAGCTTTCTTT. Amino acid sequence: CASSLDGGNTEAFF. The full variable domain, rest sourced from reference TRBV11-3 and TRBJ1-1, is EAGVVQSPRYKIIEKKQPVAFWCNPISGHNTLYWYLQNLGQGPELLIRYENEEAVDDSQLPKDRFSAERLKGVDSTLKIQPAELGDSAVYLCASSLDGGNTEAFFGQGTRLTVV.

The CDR3 sequence is CASSVQGQNYGYTF. The CDR3 DNA follows: TGCGCCAGCAGCGTACAGGGACAAAACTATGGCTACACCTTC. The chain carries TRBV5-1 and TRBJ1-2; tentatively, D is TRBD1 (6 bases). V was trimmed by 4 bases and J by 2 bases, leaving 12 bases between them. CDR1 SGHRS and CDR2 YFSETQ come from the germline V gene. The CDR3 has 14 residues. Variable domain in full (rest from reference TRBV5-1 and TRBJ1-2): KAGVTQTPRYLIKTRGQQVTLSCSPISGHRSVSWYQQTPGQGLQFLFEYFSETQRNKGNFPGRFSGRQFSNSRSEMNVSTLELGDSALYLCASSVQGQNYGYTFGSGTRLTVV.

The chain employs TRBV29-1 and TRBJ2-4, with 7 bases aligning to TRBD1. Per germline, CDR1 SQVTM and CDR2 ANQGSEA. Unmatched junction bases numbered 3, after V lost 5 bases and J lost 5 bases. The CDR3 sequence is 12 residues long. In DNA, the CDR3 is TGCAGCGTTACGGGACAGCAAAACATTCAGTACTTC. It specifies CSVTGQQNIQYF.

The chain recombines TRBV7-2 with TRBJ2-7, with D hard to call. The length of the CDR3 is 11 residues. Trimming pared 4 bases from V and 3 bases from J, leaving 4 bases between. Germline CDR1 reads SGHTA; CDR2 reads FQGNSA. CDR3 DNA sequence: TGTGCCAGCAGCTATCGCTACGAGCAGTACTTC. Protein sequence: CASSYRYEQYF.

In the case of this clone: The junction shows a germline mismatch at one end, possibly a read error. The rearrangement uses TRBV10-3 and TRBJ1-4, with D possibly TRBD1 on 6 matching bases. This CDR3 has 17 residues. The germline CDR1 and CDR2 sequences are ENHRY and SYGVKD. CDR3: CAISYGPRQATNEELFF. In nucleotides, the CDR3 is TGTGCCATCAGCTATGGGCCCCGACAGGCAACTAATGAAGAACTGTTTTTT.

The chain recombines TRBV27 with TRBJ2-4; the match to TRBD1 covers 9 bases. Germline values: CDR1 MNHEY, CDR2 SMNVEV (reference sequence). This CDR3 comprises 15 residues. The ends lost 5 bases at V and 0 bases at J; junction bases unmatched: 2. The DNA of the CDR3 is TGTGCCAGCAGTCTGACAGGGGGAGCCAAAAACATTCAGTACTTC. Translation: CASSLTGGAKNIQYF.

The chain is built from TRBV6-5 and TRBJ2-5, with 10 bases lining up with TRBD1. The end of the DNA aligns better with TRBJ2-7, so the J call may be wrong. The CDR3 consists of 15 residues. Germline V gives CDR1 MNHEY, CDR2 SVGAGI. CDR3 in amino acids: CASSGPGQGTYEQYF. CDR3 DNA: TGTGCCAGCAGTGGGCCGGGACAGGGGACCTACGAGCAGTACTTC.

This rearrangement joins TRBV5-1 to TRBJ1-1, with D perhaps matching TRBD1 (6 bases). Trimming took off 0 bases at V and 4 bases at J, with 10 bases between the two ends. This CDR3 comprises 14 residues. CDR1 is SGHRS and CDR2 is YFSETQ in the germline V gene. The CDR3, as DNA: TGCGCCAGCAGCTTGGACAGGGTAGGCACTGAAGCTTTCTTT. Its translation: CASSLDRVGTEAFF.